One and the same sample provided the 27 T cell receptor beta chains below, sequenced in a study of PD-L1 blockade in urothelial cancer. This table comes from immunoSEQ multiplex PCR, and its TCRdb copy is limited to in-frame clones, with some not included. Of more than 30,000 clones in the sample, around 87% are singletons; the top ten hold approximately 3.7%. Sequencing used PBMCs, obtained around atezolizumab (anti-PD-L1) treatment. These receptors originate from a man in his forties or fifties with urothelial cancer.

The genes are TRBV19 and TRBJ1-2, with 9 nucleotides matching TRBD1. J was trimmed by 4 bases and V by 5 bases; bases with no gene match: 8. The CDR3 length is 15 residues. Germline V lookup: CDR1 LNHDA, CDR2 SQIVND (reference sequence). The CDR3 sequence is CASSAQGAASYGYTF. The CDR3 nucleotides read TGTGCCAGTAGTGCACAGGGGGCTGCGAGCTATGGCTACACCTTC.

This chain joins TRBV10-2 and TRBJ1-6; D is uncertain. Germline V gene lookup returns CDR1 WSHSY and CDR2 SAAADI. CDR3 length: 12 amino acids. V was clipped by 2 bases and J by 9 bases, with 5 bases between them. The CDR3 region has the DNA TGCGCCAGCAGTGAGCACGGTTCACCCCTCCACTTT. Translated, it gives CASSEHGSPLHF.

This chain joins TRBV18 and TRBJ2-7, with D perhaps matching TRBD1 (5 bases). Trimming removed 5 bases from V and 4 bases from J, with 15 bases in between. Germline V CDR1 and CDR2: KGHSH, LQKENI. The CDR3 has 14 amino acids. CDR3 coding DNA: TGTGCCAGCTCAAAGACAGTGGTTGAGTACGAGCAGTACTTC. Its protein is CASSKTVVEYEQYF.

The chain joins TRBV10-3 to TRBJ2-2, with a possible D match to TRBD1 (5 bases). The ends were cut back, 6 bases at V and 3 bases at J, with 17 bases in the middle. Germline V lookup: CDR1 ENHRY, CDR2 SYGVKD. The CDR3 spans 16 residues. CDR3 DNA sequence: TGTGCCATCAGAGATAGGGGTGGGGCCGACACCGGGGAGCTGTTTTTT. Translated: CAIRDRGGADTGELFF.

The chain uses TRBV2 and TRBJ2-6, with TRBD2 identical over 7 bases. V lost 6 bases, J lost 2 bases, and 4 bases stayed unmatched. This CDR3 is 15 amino acids long. Germline V gene data show CDR1 as SNHLY and CDR2 as FYNNEI. The CDR3 sequence: CASSLAGAGANVLTF. In DNA, the CDR3 is TGTGCCAGCAGCCTGGCGGGGGCTGGGGCCAACGTCCTGACTTTC.

This rearrangement joins TRBV19 to TRBJ1-4, with D maybe TRBD1 (5 bases). This CDR3 contains 14 residues. V lost 4 bases and J 10 bases, leaving 16 bases between the germline ends. Germline V gene lookup returns CDR1 LNHDA and CDR2 SQIVND (reference sequence). DNA of the CDR3: TGTGCCAGTAGTACATCAGACAGCTCCGGAAAACTGTTTTTT. Translating it yields CASSTSDSSGKLFF.

The chain employs TRBV28 and TRBJ1-5; D call uncertain. V lost 6 bases to trimming and J lost 6 bases, with 6 bases between them. Germline loops: CDR1 MDHEN, CDR2 SYDVKM. There are 11 residues in the CDR3. The CDR3 sequence: CASRDSQPQHF. The DNA of the CDR3 is TGTGCCAGCAGGGACTCTCAGCCCCAGCATTTT. The variable domain in full, completed from reference TRBV28 and TRBJ1-5, reads DVKVTQSSRYLVKRTGEKVFLECVQDMDHENMFWYRQDPGLGLRLIYFSYDVKMKEKGDIPEGYSVSREKKERFSLILESASTNQTSMYLCASRDSQPQHFGDGTRLSIL.

Only a few counts were recorded for this clone. Other DNA sequences in this sample translate to the same CDR3. This rearrangement joins TRBV27 to TRBJ2-2, with unresolved D. Per the germline V gene, CDR1 is MNHEY and CDR2 is SMNVEV (reference sequence). The CDR3 has 13 residues. The V and J ends lost 2 bases and 3 bases respectively, with 4 bases between them. CDR3 protein: CASSLPYTGELFF. The CDR3 region has the DNA TGTGCCAGCAGTTTACCGTACACCGGGGAGCTGTTTTTT.

This clone was detected only once. The V call is TRBV27, the J call TRBJ2-5; D is unresolved. CDR3 length: 16 amino acids. Between the trimmed V and J ends, which lost 2 bases and 1 base, there was a span of 14 bases. CDR1 is MNHEY and CDR2 is SMNVEV in the germline V gene (reference sequence). The DNA for the CDR3 is TGTGCCAGCAGTTTAAATAGCCTTCACGCCCAAGAGACCCAGTACTTC. Amino acid sequence: CASSLNSLHAQETQYF.

The chain combines TRBV2 with TRBJ2-7, with D possibly being TRBD2 (5 bases). V lost 4 bases, J lost 3 bases, and 10 bases lay in between. The CDR3 is 13 amino acids. Germline CDR1 reads SNHLY; CDR2 reads FYNNEI. CDR3 loop: CASSAGMGYEQYF. As DNA, the CDR3 is TGTGCCAGCAGTGCCGGGATGGGCTACGAGCAGTACTTC. The complete variable domain, with remaining parts taken from reference TRBV2 and TRBJ2-7, reads EPEVTQTPSHQVTQMGQEVILRCVPISNHLYFYWYRQILGQKVEFLVSFYNNEISEKSEIFDDQFSVERPDGSNFTLKIRSTKLEDSAMYFCASSAGMGYEQYFGPGTRLTVT.

In nucleotides, the CDR3 is TGCGCCAGCAGCTTGGGGGTAGCACTGGAACAAGAGACCCAGTACTTC. It encodes CASSLGVALEQETQYF. This chain uses TRBV5-1 with TRBJ2-5; no firm D call. Germline V gene lookup returns CDR1 SGHRS and CDR2 YFSETQ. The V end was cut by 0 bases, the J end by 2 bases, with 14 bases between. CDR3 length: 16 amino acids.

This chain connects TRBV4-1 to TRBJ1-4, with 7 bases identical to TRBD1. Germline lookup yields CDR1 MGHRA and CDR2 YSYEKL. CDR3 length: 15 amino acids. V lost 3 bases to trimming and J lost 4 bases; unmatched junction nucleotides: 5. The CDR3 DNA sequence: TGCGCCAGCAGCCATACCAGGGGGTTTAATGAAAAACTGTTTTTT. This gives the protein CASSHTRGFNEKLFF.

The rearrangement uses TRBV6-5 and TRBJ1-2; 8 bases are a match to TRBD1. Trimming cost V 0 bases and J 5 bases; bases outside gene matches: 8. CDR3 length equals 16 residues. CDR1 is MNHEY and CDR2 is SVGAGI in the germline V gene. CDR3 DNA: TGTGCCAGCAGTTACTCGCAGCGCAGGGGGCCTTATGGCTACACCTTC. Translated: CASSYSQRRGPYGYTF.

The chain joins TRBV28 to TRBJ2-7; D unresolved. Trimming cost V 2 bases and J 3 bases, with 11 bases left between them. The CDR3 is 14 amino acids. Germline CDR1 is MDHEN and CDR2 is SYDVKM. The CDR3 bases are TGTGCCAGCAGTTTACCCCCCCAAAACTACGAGCAGTACTTC. Translation gives CASSLPPQNYEQYF.

V gene TRBV4-1 combines with J gene TRBJ2-1; 10 bases line up with TRBD2. CDR1 and CDR2 (germline): MGHRA, YSYEKL. After removal of 4 bases from V and 6 bases from J, the junction contained 12 bases not matched to a gene. This CDR3 region has 17 residues. The CDR3 DNA reads TGCGCCAGCAGCCCGTACTCTGTAGCGGGAGGTGGCAATGAGCAGTTCTTC. Translating it yields CASSPYSVAGGGNEQFF.

The rearrangement joins TRBV9 to TRBJ2-5; D call uncertain. V was cut by 1 base and J by 3 bases, with 7 bases left in between. Germline lookup yields CDR1 SGDLS and CDR2 YYNGEE. The CDR3 extends over 13 amino acids. In nucleotides, the CDR3 is TGTGCCAGCAGCGTATCGGTCGAAGAGACCCAGTACTTC. Translation: CASSVSVEETQYF.

The CDR3 bases are TGCGCCAGCAGCGGGGGGAGCGGGAGGGGAGATACGCAGTATTTT. Encoded protein: CASSGGSGRGDTQYF. The rearrangement uses TRBV5-1 and TRBJ2-3, with 10 bases fitting TRBD2. CDR3 length: 15 amino acids. V gave up 4 bases and J gave up 5 bases; unmatched junction bases: 7. The germline gives CDR1 SGHRS, CDR2 YFSETQ.

The chain has TRBV11-3 and TRBJ2-1, with unresolved D. V lost 5 bases and J 4 bases, leaving 9 bases between the germline ends. Germline CDR1 and CDR2: SGHNT and YENEEA. The CDR3 extends over 13 amino acids. CDR3: CASSPTGYNEQFF. As DNA, the CDR3 is TGTGCCAGCAGCCCCACCGGGTACAATGAGCAGTTCTTC.

The CDR3 region has the DNA TGCAGCGCCCGGACAGGGGGCAATGAGCAGTTCTTC. Translated, it gives CSARTGGNEQFF. This rearrangement joins TRBV29-1 to TRBJ2-1, with 10 bases that match TRBD1. CDR3 length: 12 residues. CDR1 and CDR2 (germline): SQVTM, ANQGSEA. Trimming removed 7 bases from V and 6 bases from J; junction bases left unmatched: 3.

The chain uses TRBV4-1 and TRBJ1-1, with D maybe TRBD1 (5 bases). The germline V gene encodes CDR1 MGHRA and CDR2 YSYEKL. Trimming cost V 2 bases and J 0 bases, with 10 bases left between them. The CDR3 contains 15 residues. The DNA for the CDR3 is TGCGCCAGCAGCCAAAGTCAGGGTCTGAACACTGAAGCTTTCTTT. As protein: CASSQSQGLNTEAFF.

The rearrangement links TRBV5-1 to TRBJ2-7, with 7 bases fitting TRBD1. The V gene's germline CDR1 is SGHRS and CDR2 YFSETQ. This CDR3 is built from 15 residues. V lost 4 bases and J lost 0; bases outside the gene matches: 7. The CDR3 region has the DNA TGCGCCAGCAGCCTAACCGGGACAGTCTCCTACGAGCAGTACTTC. Protein sequence: CASSLTGTVSYEQYF.

The chain employs TRBV6-5 and TRBJ2-1; D is perhaps TRBD1 (6 bases). Germline values: CDR1 MNHEY, CDR2 SVGAGI. V shed 6 bases and J shed 0 bases, with 12 bases lying between them. CDR3 length: 15 amino acids. This CDR3 reads CASRPGQFSYNEQFF. DNA of the CDR3: TGTGCCAGCAGACCAGGACAGTTCTCCTACAATGAGCAGTTCTTC.

This chain joins TRBV29-1 and TRBJ1-1; D might be TRBD1 (5 bases). Germline CDR1 reads SQVTM; CDR2 reads ANQGSEA. Between the trimmed V and J ends, which lost 7 bases and 7 bases, there was a span of 16 bases. CDR3 length: 12 residues. The CDR3: CSAWGDIGEAFF. The CDR3 DNA reads as TGCAGCGCTTGGGGGGATATTGGTGAAGCTTTCTTT.

This clone was seen a few times. The chain carries TRBV30 and TRBJ2-7, with TRBD1 matching over 7 bases. The germline V gene has CDR1 GTSNPN and CDR2 SVGIG (reference sequence). The ends lost 3 bases at V and 6 bases at J; junction bases unmatched: 11. The CDR3 has 14 residues. The CDR3 region has the DNA TGTGCCTGGAGAAAAAAGACAGGGATGGGCGAGCAGTACTTC. Encoded protein: CAWRKKTGMGEQYF.

This rearrangement joins TRBV28 to TRBJ2-7; the match to TRBD1 covers 10 bases. CDR1 and CDR2 from the germline V gene are MDHEN and SYDVKM. This CDR3 comprises 14 residues. The J segment lost 5 bases and the V segment lost 7 bases, leaving 8 bases of the junction unmatched. The CDR3 protein is CASTLDRGRNEQYF. Written as DNA, the CDR3 is TGTGCCAGCACCCTGGACAGGGGGAGGAACGAGCAGTACTTC.

The chain has TRBV6-5 and TRBJ1-5; weak D call: TRBD1 (5 bases). CDR1 is MNHEY and CDR2 is SVGAGI in the germline V gene. V was pared by 0 bases and J by 4 bases, with 7 bases between. The CDR3 extends over 14 amino acids. The CDR3 is CASSYSGDNQPQHF. CDR3 DNA sequence: TGTGCCAGCAGTTACTCAGGGGATAATCAGCCCCAGCATTTT.

The rearrangement links TRBV19 to TRBJ1-1; no clear D gene. The CDR3 loop spans 14 amino acids. The germline V gene has CDR1 LNHDA and CDR2 SQIVND (reference sequence). Trimming shortened V by 6 bases and J by 0 bases, and 11 bases separated the two germline ends. In DNA form, the CDR3 reads TGTGCCAGTAGAAAACTACCCTTGAACACTGAAGCTTTCTTT. Translated: CASRKLPLNTEAFF.